The clone carrying this T cell receptor beta chain was picked up one time. The target antigen is unknown. Documented treatment: 10-day PBMC culture with coronavirus spike peptide pools or control peptides (ViraFEST assay). ViraFEST relied on peptide pools to expand antigen-specific T cells; the TCRs were sequenced afterward. Oncomine TCR Beta short-read sequencing was applied to DNA from cultured CD4+ T cells. Cultures of CD4+ T cells served as the source for extracting genomic DNA. MiXCR was run by TCRdb on the PCR reads, yielding one entry per CDR3 protein. The sample consists of 8,000 to 10,000 distinct CDR3 sequences, about 32% of them appearing once. These data are taken from a study of vaccination and CD4 T cells after COVID-19. Overall study context: According to the study, participants were given two doses of BNT162b2 or mRNA-1273 vaccine. Overall study results and limits: Relatively few convalescent patients were studied; early post-infection timepoints were not included.

The CDR3 is 16 amino acids. CDR1 and CDR2 from the germline V gene are MNHNS and SASEGT. Trimming cost V 6 bases and J 4 bases; bases outside gene matches: 9. Sequencing used cultured CD4+ T cells from blood. The clonotype was recovered from a human donor with COVID-19. The chain combines TRBV6-1 with TRBJ2-3, with TRBD1 identical over 11 bases. In nucleotides, the CDR3 is TGTGCCAGCAGCGGAGAAAGGACAGGGGGCGCAGATACGCAGTATTTT. Translating it yields CASSGERTGGADTQYF.